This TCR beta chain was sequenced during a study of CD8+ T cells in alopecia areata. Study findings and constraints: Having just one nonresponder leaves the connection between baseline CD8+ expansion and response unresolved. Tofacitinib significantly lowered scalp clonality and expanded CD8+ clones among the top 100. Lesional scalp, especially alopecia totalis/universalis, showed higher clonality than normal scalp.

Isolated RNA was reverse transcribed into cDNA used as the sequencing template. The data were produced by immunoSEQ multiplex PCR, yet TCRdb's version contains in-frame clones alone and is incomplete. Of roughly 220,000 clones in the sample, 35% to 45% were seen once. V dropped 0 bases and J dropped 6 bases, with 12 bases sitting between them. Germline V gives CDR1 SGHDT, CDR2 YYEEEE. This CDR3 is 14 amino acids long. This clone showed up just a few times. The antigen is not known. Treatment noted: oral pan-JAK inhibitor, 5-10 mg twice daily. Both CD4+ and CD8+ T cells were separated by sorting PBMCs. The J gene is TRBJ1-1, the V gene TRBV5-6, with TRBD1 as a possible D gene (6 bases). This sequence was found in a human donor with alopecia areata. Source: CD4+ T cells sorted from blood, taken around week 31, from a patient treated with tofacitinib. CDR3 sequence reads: CASSLVRGLAEAFF. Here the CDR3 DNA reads TGTGCCAGCAGCTTGGTCAGGGGTTTGGCTGAAGCTTTCTTT.